These 24 T cell receptor beta chains share one sample of origin, sequenced in a study of blood T cell repertoires in COVID-19. Measured with immunoSEQ multiplex PCR; TCRdb has only the in-frame clones, and not every one. The sample lists roughly 170,000 clones; about 85% were seen once. The sequenced sample was peripheral blood. Every receptor here comes from a man between 60 and 75 years old who had recovered from COVID-19.

V and J are TRBV5-1 and TRBJ1-5; 9 bases match TRBD1. CDR1 and CDR2 (germline): SGHRS, YFSETQ. V trimming: 5 bases; J trimming: 5 bases; junction bases outside the gene matches: 2. This CDR3 spans 13 amino acids. The CDR3 is CASRTGGDQPQHF. For the CDR3, the DNA is TGCGCCAGCAGGACAGGGGGGGATCAGCCCCAGCATTTT.

This chain links TRBV12-5 with TRBJ1-2; D might be TRBD1 (6 bases). This CDR3 is built from 15 residues. With 6 bases removed from V and 3 bases from J, the gap between germline ends came to 17 bases. Germline V gives CDR1 LGHNT, CDR2 FRNRAP. CDR3: CASGNWDTLYYGYTF. Written as DNA, the CDR3 is TGTGCTAGTGGGAACTGGGACACCCTTTACTATGGCTACACCTTC.

The CDR3 nucleotides read TGTGCCAGCAGCGAACGGCTCGGGGACACGGAACATGGCTACACCTTC. Its protein product is CASSERLGDTEHGYTF. The genes are TRBV9 and TRBJ1-2; D may be TRBD1 (6 bases). The CDR3 is made up of 16 amino acids. The V end lost 3 bases, the J end lost 6 bases, and 21 bases lay between the germline ends. Germline V gene lookup returns CDR1 SGDLS and CDR2 YYNGEE.

V gene TRBV2 combines with J gene TRBJ1-2, with 7 positions matching TRBD1. Germline CDR1 is SNHLY and CDR2 is FYNNEI. The CDR3 spans 15 residues. V was pared by 6 bases and J by 6 bases, with 13 bases of the junction left unmatched. The CDR3 region is CASSPRQGGLNGYTF. The CDR3 region has the DNA TGTGCCAGCAGCCCCAGACAGGGCGGGTTGAATGGCTACACCTTC.

The rearrangement joins TRBV13 to TRBJ2-5; TRBD1 agrees at 9 bases. Germline values: CDR1 PRHDT, CDR2 FYEKMQ (reference sequence). The V segment lost 4 bases and the J segment 5 bases; nucleotides outside the gene matches: 8. The CDR3 runs to 15 residues. The CDR3 spells CASSSTGGSGETQYF. The CDR3 DNA sequence: TGTGCCAGCAGCTCAACAGGGGGCTCAGGGGAGACCCAGTACTTC.

This chain joins TRBV11-2 and TRBJ1-3; 9 positions match TRBD1. CDR1 and CDR2 (germline): SGHAT, FQNNGV. Trimming at V came to 5 bases and at J to 4 bases, leaving 12 bases not matched to a gene. The CDR3 consists of 17 residues. CDR3 loop: CASSRILGTGSGNTIYF. CDR3 nucleotides: TGTGCCAGCAGCCGCATCCTAGGGACAGGGTCCGGAAACACCATATATTTT.

The CDR3 region has the DNA TGTGCCACCGCCGGGACAGGGTCCCTCCGGCGCCAAGAGACCCAGTACTTC. Translating it yields CATAGTGSLRRQETQYF. This chain joins TRBV19 and TRBJ2-5; 9 bases line up with TRBD1. The CDR3 totals 17 residues. In germline, CDR1 is LNHDA, CDR2 SQIVND (reference sequence). The ends lost 10 bases at V and 1 base at J; junction bases unmatched: 16.

The chain joins TRBV3-1 (or the pseudogene TRBV3-2) to TRBJ2-7, with 7 bases that match TRBD1. With V trimmed by 5 bases and J by 1 base, 8 bases remained unmatched. In germline, CDR1 is LGHDT, CDR2 YNNKEL (reference sequence). The CDR3 runs 15 residues. As DNA, the CDR3 is TGTGCCAGCAGCGGTCACCGGGACAGTTCCTACGAGCAGTACTTC. Translated: CASSGHRDSSYEQYF.

There are a few counts of this clone. V usage is TRBV5-5 and J usage is TRBJ1-2, with D tentatively TRBD1 (6 bases). Germline V gene lookup returns CDR1 SGHKS and CDR2 YYEKEE (reference sequence). The CDR3 spans 15 residues. With 2 bases removed from V and 1 base from J, the gap between germline ends came to 12 bases. The CDR3 coding sequence is TGTGCCAGCAGCTTAACAGGGTCCCTTAACTATGGCTACACCTTC. Encoded protein: CASSLTGSLNYGYTF.

DNA of the CDR3: TGTGCCAGCAGCGGAGGGCGGACTACAGATACGCAGTATTTT. Protein: CASSGGRTTDTQYF. The chain uses TRBV7-9 and TRBJ2-3, with D maybe TRBD2 (6 bases). The CDR3 is 14 residues long. Trimming left V 5 bases short and J 3 bases short, with 12 bases between. Germline V CDR1 and CDR2: SEHNR, FQNEAQ (reference sequence).

The J gene is TRBJ2-5, the V gene TRBV7-2; no definite D call. V was shortened by 6 bases and J by 5 bases, with 10 bases between the two germline ends. The V gene's germline CDR1 is SGHTA and CDR2 FQGNSA. There are 12 residues in the CDR3. CDR3 sequence reads: CASSSLQETQYF. In DNA, the CDR3 is TGTGCCAGCAGTTCTCTGCAGGAGACCCAGTACTTC.

The table lists this clone with a few counts. The V and J genes are TRBV6-5 and TRBJ1-5; D perhaps matches TRBD1 (5 bases). Germline V CDR1 and CDR2: MNHEY, SVGAGI. The V and J ends lost 6 bases and 9 bases respectively, with 15 bases between them. The CDR3 is made up of 13 amino acids. For the CDR3, the DNA is TGTGCCAGCAGCCTCTCCGGGGGGTCGCCCCAGCATTTT. Protein: CASSLSGGSPQHF.

This rearrangement joins TRBV11-2 to TRBJ1-1; D remains unclear. V shed 3 bases and J shed 1 base, with 9 bases lying between them. This CDR3 has 14 amino acids. Germline V CDR1 and CDR2: SGHAT, FQNNGV. CDR3: CASSLEGRNTEAFF. CDR3 DNA: TGTGCCAGCAGCTTGGAGGGCCGGAACACTGAAGCTTTCTTT.

This clone was detected once. The J gene is TRBJ2-2, the V gene TRBV15; D is possibly TRBD1 (6 bases). CDR1 and CDR2 (germline): LNHNV, YYDKDF (reference sequence). This CDR3 region has 16 residues. Trimming shortened V by 0 bases and J by 6 bases, and 14 bases separated the two germline ends. The CDR3: CATSRDRGRGSGELFF. In DNA, the CDR3 is TGTGCCACCAGCAGAGACAGGGGAAGAGGGTCCGGGGAGCTGTTTTTT.

The chain links TRBV6-5 to TRBJ2-1; TRBD1 matches 9 bases. Trimming took 6 bases from V and 3 from J; bases not matched to a gene: 3. Germline V gene sequence: CDR1 MNHEY, CDR2 SVGAGI. There are 14 residues in the CDR3. In DNA form, the CDR3 reads TGTGCCAGCAGGAGACAGGGGGTCTACAATGAGCAGTTCTTC. As protein: CASRRQGVYNEQFF.

This chain uses TRBV6-5 with TRBJ1-3; the match to TRBD1 covers 7 bases. V lost 5 bases to trimming and J lost 2 bases; unmatched junction nucleotides: 3. The CDR3 is 14 amino acids. Germline values: CDR1 MNHEY, CDR2 SVGAGI. For the CDR3, the DNA is TGTGCCAGCAGTCAGACAGGGACTGGAAACACCATATATTTT. This translates into CASSQTGTGNTIYF.

This chain connects TRBV7-2 to TRBJ2-7; D is perhaps TRBD2 (6 bases). Germline V gene data show CDR1 as SGHTA and CDR2 as FQGNSA. Trimming removed 3 bases from V and 6 bases from J, with 15 bases in between. The CDR3 length is 14 residues. In nucleotides, the CDR3 is TGTGCCAGCAGCTTTGGGGGGTCCCGGACCGAGCAGTACTTC. Translated: CASSFGGSRTEQYF.

This clone was seen a single time. This chain joins TRBV4-3 and TRBJ2-3; D not certain. V shed 4 bases and J shed 3 bases, with 11 bases lying between them. The CDR3 consists of 14 residues. Germline lookup yields CDR1 LGHNA and CDR2 YSLEER. The CDR3: CASSPRLRTDTQYF. The CDR3 nucleotides are TGCGCCAGCAGCCCCCGACTGAGAACAGATACGCAGTATTTT.

The V and J genes are TRBV5-4 and TRBJ2-7; 7 bases are a match to TRBD1. The CDR3 runs to 15 residues. The V and J ends lost 0 bases and 2 bases, in that order; junction bases with no gene match: 5. Germline V lookup: CDR1 SGHNT, CDR2 YYREEE (reference sequence). The CDR3 loop reads CASSLGGQVPYEQYF. DNA for the CDR3: TGTGCCAGCAGCTTGGGCGGACAGGTCCCCTACGAGCAGTACTTC.

The rearrangement uses TRBV7-8 and TRBJ2-7, with TRBD2 matching over 8 bases. V lost 2 bases and J lost 1; bases outside the gene matches: 7. The CDR3 length is 16 residues. The germline V gene has CDR1 SGHVS and CDR2 FQNEAQ. The CDR3 region is CASSLRRGGLSYEQYF. DNA for the CDR3: TGTGCCAGCAGCTTAAGACGGGGGGGCCTTTCCTACGAGCAGTACTTC.

V is TRBV10-3 and J is TRBJ2-5, with D tentatively TRBD2 (6 bases). V dropped 0 bases and J dropped 1 base, with 12 bases sitting between them. CDR3 length: 16 amino acids. Germline V lookup: CDR1 ENHRY, CDR2 SYGVKD. In DNA form, the CDR3 reads TGTGCCATCAGTGAGTCGGGAGGAAACCCCCAAGAGACCCAGTACTTC. This encodes CAISESGGNPQETQYF.

In its sample, this clone was seen once. The V gene is TRBV2, the J gene TRBJ2-3; 11 positions match TRBD2. Trimming at V came to 7 bases and at J to 7 bases, leaving 7 bases not matched to a gene. CDR1 is SNHLY, CDR2 FYNNEI, per germline. The CDR3 runs 14 residues. CDR3 protein: CASKGSGGANTQYF. CDR3 in DNA: TGTGCCAGCAAGGGTAGCGGGGGGGCAAATACGCAGTATTTT.

With regard to this clone: The sample contains more than one DNA sequence encoding this CDR3. The rearrangement links TRBV10-1 to TRBJ2-1; the D gene is possibly TRBD2 (6 bases). Germline-derived CDR1 and CDR2 are WNHNN and SYGVQD (reference sequence). The CDR3 covers 14 residues. The ends were cut back, 6 bases at V and 8 bases at J, with 17 bases in the middle. The CDR3 DNA is TGCGCCAGCAGCTTTAGCGGAGGGGCGGATGAGCAGTTCTTC. This translates into CASSFSGGADEQFF.

This rearrangement joins TRBV3-1 (or the pseudogene TRBV3-2) to TRBJ1-1; perhaps TRBD1 as D (6 bases). The CDR3 loop spans 13 amino acids. Germline lookup yields CDR1 LGHDT and CDR2 YNNKEL (reference sequence). Trimming removed 6 bases from V and 5 bases from J, with 13 bases in between. The CDR3 reads CASRDSGWTEAFF. DNA of the CDR3: TGTGCCAGCAGGGACAGTGGGTGGACTGAAGCTTTCTTT.